One sample yielded the 18 T cell receptor beta chains listed below, sequenced in a study of CD8+ T cells in alopecia areata. Noted treatment: oral pan-JAK inhibitor, 5-10 mg twice daily. Extracted RNA was reverse transcribed into cDNA, the sequencing template. The repertoire was sequenced with immunoSEQ multiplex PCR; TCRdb's copy has only in-frame clones and lacks some. The sample has 250,000 to 300,000 clones, 58% seen once. This specimen was CD4+ T cells sorted from blood, taken at week 24, from a patient treated with tofacitinib. The receptor set was obtained from a human donor with alopecia areata.

The chain recombines TRBV7-8 with TRBJ2-2, with 8 bases aligning to TRBD1. V lost 2 bases, J lost 5 bases, and 7 bases stayed unmatched. CDR3 length: 16 amino acids. Germline-derived CDR1 and CDR2 are SGHVS and FQNEAQ. CDR3 region: CASSLLRTGRTGELFF. The CDR3 nucleotides read TGTGCCAGCAGCTTACTCCGGACAGGGCGAACCGGGGAGCTGTTTTTT. Supplemented by reference TRBV7-8 and TRBJ2-2, the full variable domain reads GAGVSQSPRYKVAKRGQDVALRCDPISGHVSLFWYQQALGQGPEFLTYFQNEAQLDKSGLPSDRFFAERPEGSVSTLKIQRTQQEDSAVYLCASSLLRTGRTGELFFGEGSRLTVL.

This clone was detected only a few times. The rearrangement links TRBV7-9 to TRBJ2-1, with D perhaps TRBD2 (5 bases). The V end lost 7 bases, the J end lost 8 bases, and 21 bases lay between the germline ends. Germline V gene sequence: CDR1 SEHNR, CDR2 FQNEAQ (reference sequence). The CDR3 loop spans 15 amino acids. The CDR3 sequence: CASTLRDIKLDEQFF. The CDR3 DNA is TGTGCCAGCACGCTGCGCGACATAAAACTAGATGAGCAGTTCTTC.

This clone occurred a few times. The rearrangement links TRBV7-9 to TRBJ2-7; D unclear. Between the trimmed V and J ends, which lost 1 base and 5 bases, there was a span of 12 bases. CDR1 is SEHNR and CDR2 is FQNEAQ in the germline V gene (reference sequence). The CDR3 is 14 residues long. The CDR3 is CASSLVDEKDEQYF. For the CDR3, the DNA is TGTGCCAGCAGCTTAGTTGATGAAAAGGACGAGCAGTACTTC.

In regard to this clone: Other nucleotide sequences in the sample specify the same CDR3. This chain joins TRBV5-6 and TRBJ2-5, with TRBD1 matching over 7 bases. V lost 3 bases, J lost 2 bases, and 4 bases stayed unmatched. This CDR3 comprises 14 residues. Germline values: CDR1 SGHDT, CDR2 YYEEEE. The CDR3 region has the DNA TGTGCCAGCAGCTCGACAGGGACGCAAGAGACCCAGTACTTC. Translated: CASSSTGTQETQYF.

This sequence joins TRBV7-2 and TRBJ2-1; TRBD2 might be the D (5 bases). CDR3 size: 15 residues. Germline assignment: CDR1 SGHTA and CDR2 FQGNSA. Between the trimmed V and J ends, which lost 2 bases and 5 bases, there was a span of 13 bases. DNA of the CDR3: TGTGCCAGCAGCTTAAGTGAGGGCAGCAACAATGAGCAGTTCTTC. Residues: CASSLSEGSNNEQFF.

V usage is TRBV30 and J usage is TRBJ2-7; D might be TRBD1 (6 bases). Trimming removed 8 bases at V and 7 bases at J, with 18 bases between. The CDR3 covers 12 residues. The germline gives CDR1 GTSNPN, CDR2 SVGIG (reference sequence). The DNA for the CDR3 is TGTGCCAGAGGGACATCCGGTAGTGAGCAGTACTTC. Amino acid sequence: CARGTSGSEQYF.

V is TRBV6-6 and J is TRBJ1-1, with 7 bases lining up with TRBD1. V trimming: 8 bases; J trimming: 3 bases; junction bases outside the gene matches: 9. The length of the CDR3 is 14 residues. The V gene's germline CDR1 is MNHNY and CDR2 SVGAGI (reference sequence). CDR3 coding DNA: TGTGCCAGCGCAGGGGGGACAGTCTACACTGAAGCTTTCTTT. It yields the protein CASAGGTVYTEAFF.

The V and J genes are TRBV7-8 and TRBJ2-5, with 8 bases identical to TRBD2. Germline assignment: CDR1 SGHVS and CDR2 FQNEAQ. This CDR3 comprises 16 residues. J gave up 5 bases and V 0 bases, and 8 bases lay outside the gene matches. CDR3 sequence: CASSLAQRGGLETQYF. The CDR3 DNA sequence: TGTGCCAGCAGCTTAGCGCAACGGGGGGGCCTGGAGACCCAGTACTTC.

Only one count was recorded for this clone. The V call is TRBV5-1, the J call TRBJ1-5; 10 nucleotides align to TRBD1. The ends lost 2 bases at V and 7 bases at J; junction bases unmatched: 3. Germline CDR1 is SGHRS and CDR2 is YFSETQ. The CDR3 consists of 14 residues. CDR3 region: CASSFGQGGQPQHF. In DNA form, the CDR3 reads TGCGCCAGCAGCTTTGGACAGGGGGGACAGCCCCAGCATTTT. Variable domain in full (rest from reference TRBV5-1 and TRBJ1-5): KAGVTQTPRYLIKTRGQQVTLSCSPISGHRSVSWYQQTPGQGLQFLFEYFSETQRNKGNFPGRFSGRQFSNSRSEMNVSTLELGDSALYLCASSFGQGGQPQHFGDGTRLSIL.

CDR3 nucleotides: TGTGCCAGCAGCCCCTCACAGGGCCTCTACGAGCAGTACTTC. Amino acids: CASSPSQGLYEQYF. The gene calls are TRBV5-6 and TRBJ2-7, with D maybe TRBD1 (6 bases). This CDR3 region has 14 residues. Germline loops: CDR1 SGHDT, CDR2 YYEEEE. Trimming took 4 bases from V and 3 from J, leaving 14 bases between them.

The chain couples TRBV4-1 to TRBJ1-3, with unresolved D. The CDR3 extends over 16 amino acids. Germline CDR1 reads MGHRA; CDR2 reads YSYEKL. V was shortened by 1 base and J by 9 bases, with 19 bases between the two germline ends. CDR3 protein: CASSQVERPGGSTIYF. The CDR3 coding sequence is TGCGCCAGCAGCCAAGTCGAGAGGCCCGGAGGTTCCACCATATATTTT.

This clone was observed a handful of times. This rearrangement joins TRBV5-4 to TRBJ2-3, with D possibly TRBD2 on 5 matching bases. Trimming took off 0 bases at V and 6 bases at J, with 8 bases between the two ends. The CDR3 contains 13 residues. Germline values: CDR1 SGHNT, CDR2 YYREEE (reference sequence). The CDR3 nucleotides are TGTGCCAGCAGCTTGGCGGGGAGTGATACGCAGTATTTT. Encoded protein: CASSLAGSDTQYF.

This sequence joins TRBV30 and TRBJ2-5; possibly TRBD1 for D (5 bases). There are 15 residues in the CDR3. The V and J ends lost 0 bases and 0 bases respectively, with 11 bases between them. Germline CDR1 is GTSNPN and CDR2 is SVGIG (reference sequence). The CDR3 DNA reads TGTGCCTGGAGTGTACCTAGGGGTTACCAAGAGACCCAGTACTTC. Translation gives CAWSVPRGYQETQYF.

The gene calls are TRBV18 and TRBJ2-1; no definite D call. V lost 2 bases to trimming and J lost 0 bases, with 8 bases between them. Germline CDR1 and CDR2: KGHSH and LQKENI. There are 15 residues in the CDR3. The CDR3, as DNA: TGTGCCAGCTCACCAAACTTCGGCTCCTACAATGAGCAGTTCTTC. It is translated as CASSPNFGSYNEQFF.

This clone was counted a single time. The chain recombines TRBV5-1 with TRBJ2-7, with D possibly being TRBD2 (6 bases). Germline CDR1 is SGHRS and CDR2 is YFSETQ. V was cut by 4 bases and J by 2 bases, with 13 bases left in between. This CDR3 is 14 amino acids long. CDR3 loop: CASSPLGGPYEQYF. The CDR3 nucleotides read TGCGCCAGCAGCCCGCTCGGGGGACCCTACGAGCAGTACTTC.

The chain combines TRBV5-1 with TRBJ2-7; D may match TRBD1 or TRBD2 (6 bases each). Germline lookup yields CDR1 SGHRS and CDR2 YFSETQ. V gave up 4 bases and J gave up 5 bases, with 10 bases separating them. CDR3 length equals 12 residues. The CDR3 DNA is TGCGCCAGCAGCATGAGGGGGGACGAGCAGTACTTC. This gives the protein CASSMRGDEQYF.

The chain is built from TRBV4-3 and TRBJ2-2; perhaps TRBD2 as D (5 bases). Germline CDR1 LGHNA, CDR2 YSLEER. V lost 4 bases to trimming and J lost 6 bases, with 21 bases between them. CDR3 length: 17 residues. CDR3 nucleotides: TGCGCCAGCAGCCGCCAGGCCGAAAGACTGGGAGCCGGGGAGCTGTTTTTT. Protein product: CASSRQAERLGAGELFF.

J is TRBJ1-5 and V is TRBV2, with 12 bases lining up with TRBD1. The CDR3 consists of 15 residues. Germline-derived CDR1 and CDR2 are SNHLY and FYNNEI. The J segment lost 5 bases and the V segment lost 6 bases, leaving 5 bases of the junction unmatched. CDR3 DNA: TGTGCCAGCAGAGCGGGACAGGGGGCTTATCAGCCCCAGCATTTT. This sequence encodes CASRAGQGAYQPQHF.